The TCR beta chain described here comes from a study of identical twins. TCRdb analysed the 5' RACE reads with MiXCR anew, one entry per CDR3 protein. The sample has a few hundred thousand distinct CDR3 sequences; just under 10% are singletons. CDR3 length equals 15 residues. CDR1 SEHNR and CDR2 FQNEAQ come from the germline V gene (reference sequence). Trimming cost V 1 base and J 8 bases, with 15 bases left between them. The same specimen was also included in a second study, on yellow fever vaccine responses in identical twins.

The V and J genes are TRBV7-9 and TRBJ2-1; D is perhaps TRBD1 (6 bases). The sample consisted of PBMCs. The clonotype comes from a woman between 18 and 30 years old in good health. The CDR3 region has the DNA TGTGCCAGCAGCTTAGTTGTTCAGGGGATGGATGAGCAGTTCTTC. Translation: CASSLVVQGMDEQFF.